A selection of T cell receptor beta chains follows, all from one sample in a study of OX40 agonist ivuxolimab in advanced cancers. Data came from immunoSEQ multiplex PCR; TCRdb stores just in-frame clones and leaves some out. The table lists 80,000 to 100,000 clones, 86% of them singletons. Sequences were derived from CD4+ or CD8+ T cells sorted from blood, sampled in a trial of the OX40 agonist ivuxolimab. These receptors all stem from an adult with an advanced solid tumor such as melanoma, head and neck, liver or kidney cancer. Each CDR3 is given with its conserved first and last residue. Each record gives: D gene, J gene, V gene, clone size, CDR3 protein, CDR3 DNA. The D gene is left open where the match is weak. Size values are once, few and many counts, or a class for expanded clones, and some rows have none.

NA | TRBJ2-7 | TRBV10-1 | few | CASSRDSTDEQYF | TGCGCCAGCAGCCGGGACTCAACGGACGAGCAGTACTTC
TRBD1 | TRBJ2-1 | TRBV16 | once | CASSQSSKGANEQFF | TGTGCCAGCAGCCAATCGAGTAAGGGGGCCAATGAGCAGTTCTTC
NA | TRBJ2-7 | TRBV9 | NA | CASSVGGDASYEQYF | TGTGCCAGCAGCGTAGGGGGGGATGCGTCCTACGAGCAGTACTTC
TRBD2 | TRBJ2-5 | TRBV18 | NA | CASSPSLPGGGETQYF | TGTGCCAGCTCACCATCACTCCCGGGGGGGGGAGAGACCCAGTACTTC
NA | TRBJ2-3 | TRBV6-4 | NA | CATSDLGATDTQYF | TGTGCCACCTCCGACTTGGGAGCCACAGATACGCAGTATTTT
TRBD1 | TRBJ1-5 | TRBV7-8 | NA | CASSLDRGQPQHF | TGTGCCAGCAGCTTGGACAGGGGACAGCCCCAGCATTTT
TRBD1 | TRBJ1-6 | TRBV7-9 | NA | CASTSGGEGNSPLHF | TGTGCCAGCACCTCAGGGGGCGAAGGTAATTCACCCCTCCACTTT
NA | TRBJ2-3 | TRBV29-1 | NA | CSVVRDSTDTQYF | TGCAGCGTTGTGAGGGACTCGACAGATACGCAGTATTTT
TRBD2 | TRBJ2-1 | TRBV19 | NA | CASSIDPLAGNNEQFF | TGTGCCAGTAGTATAGATCCTCTAGCGGGGAACAATGAGCAGTTCTTC
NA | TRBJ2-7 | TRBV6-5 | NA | CASSLDPYGGEQYF | TGTGCCAGCAGTCTGGACCCTTATGGGGGAGAGCAGTACTTC
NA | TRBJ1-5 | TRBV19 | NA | CATRDMNQPQHF | TGTGCCACAAGGGACATGAATCAGCCCCAGCATTTT
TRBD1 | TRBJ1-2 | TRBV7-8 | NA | CASSSQGSGYGYTF | TGTGCCAGCAGCTCACAGGGGAGCGGCTATGGCTACACCTTC
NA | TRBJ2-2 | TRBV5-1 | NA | CASSVPVAGSNTGELFF | TGCGCCAGCAGCGTTCCCGTAGCCGGCTCAAACACCGGGGAGCTGTTTTTT
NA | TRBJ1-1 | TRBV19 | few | CASSITREDAEAFF | TGTGCCAGTAGTATTACCAGGGAGGACGCTGAAGCTTTCTTT
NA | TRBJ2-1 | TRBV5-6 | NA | CASSWEARDEQFF | TGTGCCAGCAGCTGGGAAGCGCGGGATGAGCAGTTCTTC
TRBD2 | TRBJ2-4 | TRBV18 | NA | CASSPLSSGGTGKNIQYF | TGTGCCAGCTCACCATTATCTAGCGGGGGGACTGGCAAAAACATTCAGTACTTC
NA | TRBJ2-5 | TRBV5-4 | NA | CASSPLPGEQYF | TGTGCCAGCAGCCCGCTACCAGGGGAGCAGTACTTC
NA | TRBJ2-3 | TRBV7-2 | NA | CASSFAEDTQYF | TGTGCCAGCAGCTTCGCGGAGGATACGCAGTATTTT
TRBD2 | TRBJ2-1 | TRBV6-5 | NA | CASRRTSEREQFF | TGTGCCAGCAGGAGGACTAGCGAACGTGAGCAGTTCTTC
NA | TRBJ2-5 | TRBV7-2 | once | CASSRGGTGETQYF | TGTGCCAGCAGCAGAGGTGGGACGGGAGAGACCCAGTACTTC
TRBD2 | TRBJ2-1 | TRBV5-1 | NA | CASSLASAGGAYNEQFF | TGCGCCAGCAGCTTGGCTTCAGCGGGAGGAGCCTACAATGAGCAGTTCTTC
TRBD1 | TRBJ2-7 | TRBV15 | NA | CATSTGTGSYEQYF | TGTGCCACCTCAACCGGGACAGGGTCCTACGAGCAGTACTTC
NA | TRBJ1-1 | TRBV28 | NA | CASSLQGNSNTEAFF | TGTGCCAGCAGTTTACAGGGCAACTCGAACACTGAAGCTTTCTTT
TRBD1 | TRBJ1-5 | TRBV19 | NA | CASSIEGAHQPQHF | TGTGCCAGTAGTATTGAGGGGGCCCACCAGCCCCAGCATTTT
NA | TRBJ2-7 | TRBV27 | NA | CASSVGGGYEQYF | TGTGCCAGCAGCGTAGGTGGGGGCTACGAGCAGTACTTC
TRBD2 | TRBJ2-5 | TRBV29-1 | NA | CSVGVGTSGRAETQYF | TGCAGCGTTGGTGTAGGGACTAGCGGGAGGGCGGAGACCCAGTACTTC
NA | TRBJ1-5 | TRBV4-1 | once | CASSQDWQGNVRPQHF | TGCGCCAGCAGCCAAGATTGGCAGGGCAACGTCCGGCCCCAGCATTTT
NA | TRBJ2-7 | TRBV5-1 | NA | CASSSRGAEAYEQYF | TGCGCCAGCAGCTCCCGGGGAGCGGAGGCTTACGAGCAGTACTTC
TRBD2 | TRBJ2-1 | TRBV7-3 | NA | CASSLTGGNEQFF | TGTGCCAGCAGCTTAACGGGAGGGAATGAGCAGTTCTTC
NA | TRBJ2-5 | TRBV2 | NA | CASMLGETQYF | TGTGCCAGCATGCTAGGAGAGACCCAGTACTTC
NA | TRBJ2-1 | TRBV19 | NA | CASSIPLSLGNEQFF | TGTGCCAGTAGTATCCCCCTCTCTTTGGGGAATGAGCAGTTCTTC
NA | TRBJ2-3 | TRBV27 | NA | CASSLFHSPDTQYF | TGTGCCAGCAGTTTATTTCACTCCCCCGATACGCAGTATTTT
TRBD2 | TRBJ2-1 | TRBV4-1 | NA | CASSQGASGGGEQFF | TGCGCCAGCAGCCAAGGGGCTAGCGGGGGGGGTGAGCAGTTCTTC
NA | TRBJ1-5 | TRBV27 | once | CASRRGGRENQPQHF | TGTGCCAGCAGACGGGGGGGGAGGGAAAATCAGCCCCAGCATTTT
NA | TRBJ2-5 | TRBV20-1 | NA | CSATRAETQYF | TGCAGTGCTACTCGGGCGGAGACCCAGTACTTC
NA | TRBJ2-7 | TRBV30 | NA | CAWSVLGRSSYEQYF | TGTGCCTGGAGTGTACTGGGCAGGAGCTCCTACGAGCAGTACTTC